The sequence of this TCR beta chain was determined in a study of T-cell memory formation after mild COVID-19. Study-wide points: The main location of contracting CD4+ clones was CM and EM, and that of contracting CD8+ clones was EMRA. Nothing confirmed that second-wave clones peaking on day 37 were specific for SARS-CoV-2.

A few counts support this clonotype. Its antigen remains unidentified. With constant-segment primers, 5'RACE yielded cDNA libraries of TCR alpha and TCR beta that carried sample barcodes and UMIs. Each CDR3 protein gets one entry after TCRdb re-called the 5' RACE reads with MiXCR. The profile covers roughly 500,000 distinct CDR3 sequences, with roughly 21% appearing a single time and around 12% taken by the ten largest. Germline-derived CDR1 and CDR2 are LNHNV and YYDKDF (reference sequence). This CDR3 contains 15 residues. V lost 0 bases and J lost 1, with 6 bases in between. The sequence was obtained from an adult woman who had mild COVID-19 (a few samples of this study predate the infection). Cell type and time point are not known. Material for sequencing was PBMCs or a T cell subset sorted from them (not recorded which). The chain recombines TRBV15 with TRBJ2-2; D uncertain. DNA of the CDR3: TGTGCCACCAGCAGAGATCTAAGGAACACCGGGGAGCTGTTTTTT. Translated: CATSRDLRNTGELFF.